This T cell receptor (beta chain) is drawn from a study of OX40 agonist ivuxolimab in advanced cancers. The study, taken as a whole, reports: Nonresponders, in some cases, also had low normalized T-cell clonal expansion.

As regards this clone: Its specificity is not known.

Data came from immunoSEQ multiplex PCR; TCRdb stores just in-frame clones and leaves some out. The sample holds more than 25,000 clones, about four fifths seen once. Germline CDR1 and CDR2: PRHDT and FYEKMQ (reference sequence). V was clipped by 6 bases and J by 6 bases, with 17 bases between them. The CDR3 is made up of 14 amino acids. The material was CD4+ or CD8+ T cells sorted from blood, obtained in a trial of the OX40 agonist ivuxolimab. The clonotype was recovered from an adult with an advanced solid tumor such as melanoma, head and neck, liver or kidney cancer. The genes are TRBV13 and TRBJ1-2, with a weak D call TRBD1 (6 bases). CDR3 residues: CASSHGQILHGYTF. In DNA form, the CDR3 reads TGTGCCAGCAGTCATGGACAGATCCTTCATGGCTACACCTTC. The variable domain in full, completed from reference TRBV13 and TRBJ1-2, reads AAGVIQSPRHLIKEKRETATLKCYPIPRHDTVYWYQQGPGQDPQFLISFYEKMQSDKGSIPDRFSAQQFSDYHSELNMSSLELGDSALYFCASSHGQILHGYTFGSGTRLTVV.